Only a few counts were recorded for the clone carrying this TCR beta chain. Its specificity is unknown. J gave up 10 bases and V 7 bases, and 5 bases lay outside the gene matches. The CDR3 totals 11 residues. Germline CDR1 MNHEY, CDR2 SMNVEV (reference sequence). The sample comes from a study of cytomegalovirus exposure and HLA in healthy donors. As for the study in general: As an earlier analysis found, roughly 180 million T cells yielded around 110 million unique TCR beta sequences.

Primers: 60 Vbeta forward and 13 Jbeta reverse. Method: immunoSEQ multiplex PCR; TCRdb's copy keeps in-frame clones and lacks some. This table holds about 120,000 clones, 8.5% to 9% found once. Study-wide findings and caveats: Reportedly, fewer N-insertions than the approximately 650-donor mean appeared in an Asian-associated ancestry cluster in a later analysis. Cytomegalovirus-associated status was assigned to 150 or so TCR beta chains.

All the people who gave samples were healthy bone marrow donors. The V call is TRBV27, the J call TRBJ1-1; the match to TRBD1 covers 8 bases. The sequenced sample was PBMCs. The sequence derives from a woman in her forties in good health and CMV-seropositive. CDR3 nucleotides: TGTGCCAGCACTACAGGGGGTAGAGCTTTCTTT. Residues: CASTTGGRAFF.